This T cell receptor (beta chain) originates from a study of response to subunit inactivated influenza vaccine. General study points: The authors proposed limited new T cell recruitment per seasonal influenza vaccination.

This clonotype was observed a few times. Its antigen is as yet unknown. Per the germline V gene, CDR1 is SNHLY and CDR2 is FYNNEI. V was cut by 4 bases and J by 7 bases, with 8 bases left in between. This CDR3 is 12 amino acids long. TCRdb reprocessed the RT-PCR reads with MiXCR, giving one entry per CDR3 protein. The repertoire holds 490,000 or so distinct CDR3 sequences, about 8% seen once, with approximately 13% in the top ten. The TCR originated in a man aged 45 to 70 who received an inactivated influenza vaccine. This chain joins TRBV2 and TRBJ2-1; possibly TRBD2 for D (5 bases). This specimen consisted of PBMCs from blood, obtained 23 months after vaccination. CDR3 in amino acids: CASSVRGNEQFF. The DNA for the CDR3 is TGTGCCAGCAGTGTCCGGGGTAATGAGCAGTTCTTC.